The TCR beta chain under discussion was sequenced for a study of T cell responses to AZD1222 COVID-19 vaccine. Study findings and constraints: Spike regions recognized by vaccine-associated CD4 TCRs spanned the protein, led by 160-218 and 743-854. When two AZD1222 doses had been given, Spike-specific TCR breadth and depth rose.

A remark on this clone: The antigen remains unidentified.

Profiling relied on immunoSEQ multiplex PCR, and the TCRdb table lists in-frame clones only, not all of them. The data contain 100,000 to 150,000 clones, approximately 90% of them seen just once; the ten biggest clones take up around 3.8%. Germline loops: CDR1 SGHKS, CDR2 YYEKEE (reference sequence). V trimming: 2 bases; J trimming: 2 bases; junction bases outside the gene matches: 3. There are 15 residues in the CDR3. V usage is TRBV5-5 and J usage is TRBJ2-2; 7 nucleotides match TRBD1. This specimen consisted of peripheral blood, obtained 28 days after the second AZD1222 dose. This clonotype was sampled from an adult who received the AZD1222 COVID-19 vaccine. The CDR3 reads CASSFRDRNTGELFF. The CDR3 DNA sequence: TGTGCCAGCAGCTTCCGGGACAGAAACACCGGGGAGCTGTTTTTT.